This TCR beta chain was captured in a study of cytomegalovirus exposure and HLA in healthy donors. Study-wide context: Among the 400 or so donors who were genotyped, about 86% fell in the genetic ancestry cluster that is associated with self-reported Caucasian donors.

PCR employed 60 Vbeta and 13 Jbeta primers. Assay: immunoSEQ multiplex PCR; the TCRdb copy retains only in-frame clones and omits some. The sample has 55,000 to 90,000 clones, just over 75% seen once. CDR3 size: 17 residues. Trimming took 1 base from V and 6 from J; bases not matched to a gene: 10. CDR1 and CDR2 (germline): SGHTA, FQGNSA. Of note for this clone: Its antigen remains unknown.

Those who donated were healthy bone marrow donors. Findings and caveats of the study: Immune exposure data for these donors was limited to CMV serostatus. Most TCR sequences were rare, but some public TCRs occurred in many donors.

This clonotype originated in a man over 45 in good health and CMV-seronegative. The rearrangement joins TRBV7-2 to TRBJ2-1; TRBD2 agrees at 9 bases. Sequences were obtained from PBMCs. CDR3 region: CASSLVATGGRGNEQFF. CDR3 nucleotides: TGTGCCAGCAGCTTAGTGGCGACAGGCGGGAGGGGCAATGAGCAGTTCTTC.